This is a list of T cell receptor beta chains from one sample in a study of regulatory T cells in long-lasting Graves disease. TCRdb used MiXCR to reprocess the multiplex PCR reads, holding one entry per CDR3 protein. Here the sample spans 350,000 to 500,000 distinct CDR3 sequences, about 17% being singletons. The data also belong to a second study, concerning T cells in Graves' hyperthyroidism and ophthalmopathy.

This sample comprised peripheral blood mononuclear cells (PBMCs), obtained at new diagnosis, from a patient treated with antithyroid drugs. The receptors derive from a woman aged 25 to 39 with Graves disease. Both conserved end residues are trimmed from each CDR3. A D gene is named only where the DNA matches it firmly.

j_call,d_call,v_call,cdr3_aa
TRBJ1-4,TRBD1,TRBV3-1,ASSQMTGASEKLF
TRBJ2-5,-,TRBV29-1,SDFSGQETQY
TRBJ2-3,-,TRBV29-1,SVVQGASTDTQY
TRBJ2-2,TRBD1,TRBV6-5,ASSYSGQPPGELF
TRBJ2-1,TRBD2,TRBV4-1,ASSHPSTSGRYIGHEQF
TRBJ1-5,-,TRBV6-1,ASSEGEGVGNQPQH
TRBJ2-1,-,TRBV7-7,ASSSGTTNEQF
TRBJ2-6,-,TRBV5-1,ASSLAAGSGANVLT
TRBJ1-1,TRBD1,TRBV3-1,ASSPGTVEAF
TRBJ2-1,-,TRBV11-2,ASSLRGDSSYNEQF
TRBJ2-7,-,TRBV28,ASSHGDGVGEQY
TRBJ2-2,-,TRBV7-9,ASSQGLLNTGELF
TRBJ1-1,-,TRBV5-1,ASSLVRQNTEAF
TRBJ2-5,TRBD2,TRBV3-1,ASSQDLGGRETQY
TRBJ2-7,TRBD2,TRBV20-1,RTGLAGRSSYEQY
TRBJ2-7,-,TRBV6-9,ASSYWGENYEQY
TRBJ2-2,-,TRBV28,ASSSLFQPNTGELF
TRBJ1-5,-,TRBV12-3/TRBV12-4,ASSLTGPNQPQH
TRBJ2-7,-,TRBV9,ASSVDPLGVGEQY
TRBJ2-7,-,TRBV7-9,ASSSIGLLSYEQY
TRBJ2-7,TRBD1,TRBV6-1,ASRDRGFGQY
TRBJ2-2,-,TRBV7-6,ASSLKFGSMNTGELF
TRBJ2-1,TRBD2,TRBV7-2,ASSLRTSGTTRQF
TRBJ2-2,-,TRBV20-1,SARRPNTGELF
TRBJ2-7,-,TRBV3-1,ASSPEPQGRYEQY
TRBJ2-4,-,TRBV9,ASSVDPLATGVKNIQY
TRBJ2-1,-,TRBV18,ASSPDRRPGEQF
TRBJ2-7,-,TRBV28,ASEGGRLNEQY
TRBJ2-3,-,TRBV5-1,ASSPRGGWDTQY
TRBJ2-6,-,TRBV7-9,ASSLQGRVSGANVLT
TRBJ2-1,-,TRBV20-1,SPESSYNEQF
TRBJ1-2,-,TRBV6-1,ASQRQGHGYT
TRBJ2-1,TRBD1,TRBV27,ASSSQTGGNEQF
TRBJ2-2,-,TRBV29-1,SVAGAGTGELF
TRBJ1-4,TRBD1,TRBV30,AWSGTGANEKLF
TRBJ1-4,-,TRBV6-5,ASSSHPSEVINEKLF
TRBJ2-1,TRBD2,TRBV2,ASSEDRGRANNEQF
TRBJ2-2,-,TRBV3-1,ASSPAVGGELF
TRBJ2-7,TRBD1,TRBV6-5,ASSYRDRVLGEQY
TRBJ2-7,-,TRBV7-7,ASSLTGFHEQY
TRBJ2-1,-,TRBV11-2,ASSLENYNEQF
TRBJ2-1,-,TRBV14,ASSRGADQF
TRBJ2-3,-,TRBV7-9,ASTTPSSSSTDTQY
TRBJ2-1,TRBD2,TRBV24-1,ATSDLTASGSGDNEQF
TRBJ2-7,TRBD2,TRBV6-2/TRBV6-3,ASSYSTVAGAYEQY
TRBJ2-7,-,TRBV28,ASSRGYEQY
TRBJ2-1,-,TRBV6-5,ASSYSIEGGRQPYNEQF
TRBJ2-7,TRBD1,TRBV29-1,SVVGQGFYEQY
TRBJ2-7,TRBD2,TRBV10-3,AISAAGSSYEQY
TRBJ2-1,-,TRBV6-2/TRBV6-3,ASRTGGSGYNEQF
TRBJ1-5,-,TRBV2,ATNSGGHRGNQPQH
TRBJ2-5,-,TRBV30,AWSLRVETQY